This T cell receptor (beta chain) originates from a study of blood T cell repertoires in COVID-19. Looking at the study overall: Acute and convalescent COVID-19 specimens originated in the United States, Italy and Spain. Sources were T cells, B-cell-depleted T cells, or PBMCs; the material itself was cDNA or gDNA.

Per the authors' pipeline: Estimates of nucleated cell counts were drawn from the amplification of reference gene primers. Assay: immunoSEQ multiplex PCR; the TCRdb copy retains only in-frame clones and omits some. That table gives V, J and clone size, and the DNA gave D and trimming. The table shows roughly 50,000 clones, with roughly 90% occurring only once. Germline CDR1 and CDR2: MNHEY and SMNVEV (reference sequence). The CDR3 is 13 residues long. J gave up 12 bases and V 7 bases, and 11 bases lay outside the gene matches. The V gene is TRBV27, the J gene TRBJ2-1, with 8 nucleotides matching TRBD1. Sequenced input: peripheral blood. This clonotype was sampled from an elderly man with acute or convalescent COVID-19. CDR3 coding DNA: TGTGCCAGCAAAACGACAGGGGCCGAAGTGCAGTTCTTC. As protein: CASKTTGAEVQFF.